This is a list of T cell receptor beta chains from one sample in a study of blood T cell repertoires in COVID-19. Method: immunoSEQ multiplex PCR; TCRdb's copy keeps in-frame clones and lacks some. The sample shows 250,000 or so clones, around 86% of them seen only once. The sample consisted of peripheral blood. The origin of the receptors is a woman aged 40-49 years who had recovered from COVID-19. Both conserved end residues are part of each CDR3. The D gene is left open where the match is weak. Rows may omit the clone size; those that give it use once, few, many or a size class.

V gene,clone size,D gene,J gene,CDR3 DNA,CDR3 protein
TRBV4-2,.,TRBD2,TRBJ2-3,TGTGCCAGCAGCCAAGGCGGGAGGGGGGGCACAGATACGCAGTATTTT,CASSQGGRGGTDTQYF
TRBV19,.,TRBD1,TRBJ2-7,TGTGCCAGTAGTAGGGACAGGGGATACGAGCAGTACTTC,CASSRDRGYEQYF
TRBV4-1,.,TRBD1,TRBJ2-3,TGCGCCAGCAGCCAAGCCGAGACAGGGCGCCCCGCAGATACGCAGTATTTT,CASSQAETGRPADTQYF
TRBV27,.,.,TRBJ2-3,TGTGCCAGCAGTGGGCAGCCAAGTGGGACAGATACGCAGTATTTT,CASSGQPSGTDTQYF
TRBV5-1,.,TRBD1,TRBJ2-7,TGCGCCAGCAGCTTGGACGGGACAGCTACGAGGCAGTACTTC,CASSLDGTATRQYF
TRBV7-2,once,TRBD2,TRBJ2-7,TGTGCCAGCAGCCGCTCCCCGACTAGCGGGACTATCGAGCAGTACTTC,CASSRSPTSGTIEQYF
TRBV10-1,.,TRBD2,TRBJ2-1,TGCGCCAGCAGTGAGTTTAGCGGGAAGGGGGATGAGCAGTTCTTC,CASSEFSGKGDEQFF
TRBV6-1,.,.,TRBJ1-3,TGTGCCAGCAGTGAAGCACGGTCCTCTGGAAACACCATATATTTT,CASSEARSSGNTIYF
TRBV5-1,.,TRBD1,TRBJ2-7,TGCGCCAGCAGCTTGTCGCCGGGACAGGGGTCCCACTCCTACGAGCAGTACTTC,CASSLSPGQGSHSYEQYF
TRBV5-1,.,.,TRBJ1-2,TGCGCCAGCAGCTCAAGCAAGGACTCGCTAAACTATGGCTACACCTTC,CASSSSKDSLNYGYTF
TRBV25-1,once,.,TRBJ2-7,TGTGCCAGTCGTGAGGACTATTTGGACGAGCAGTACTTC,CASREDYLDEQYF
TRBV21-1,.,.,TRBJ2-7,TGTGCCAGCAGCAAACCGACGGGAATAGCGATTCTAAAGGGATCCTACGAGCAGTACTTC,CASSKPTGIAILKGSYEQYF
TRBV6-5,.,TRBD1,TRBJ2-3,TGTGCCAGCAGTCTTACAGGGGGCACAGATACGCAGTATTTT,CASSLTGGTDTQYF
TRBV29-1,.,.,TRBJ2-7,TGCAGCGTGTGGACAGATTCCTACGAGCAGTACTTC,CSVWTDSYEQYF
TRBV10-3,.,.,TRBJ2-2,TGTGCCATCCTCAGGGGTAACGGGGAGCTGTTTTTT,CAILRGNGELFF
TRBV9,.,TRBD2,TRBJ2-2,TGTGCCAGCAGCTGGGAGGGAGGGGCGAACACCGGGGAGCTGTTTTTT,CASSWEGGANTGELFF
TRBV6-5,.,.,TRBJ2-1,TGTGCCAGCAGGGCAGGGACTTCCGAGCAGTTCTTC,CASRAGTSEQFF
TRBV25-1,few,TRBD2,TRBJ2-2,TGTGCCTCGGGACTAGCGGACACCGGGGAGCTGTTTTTT,CASGLADTGELFF
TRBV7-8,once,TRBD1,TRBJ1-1,TGTGCCAGCAGCGCGACAGGGGTGAACACTGAAGCTTTCTTT,CASSATGVNTEAFF
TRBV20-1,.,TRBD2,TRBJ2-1,TGCAGTGCTAGTGGGGTAGGGGACTACTCGGAGCAGTTCTTC,CSASGVGDYSEQFF
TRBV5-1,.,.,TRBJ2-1,TGCGCCAGCAGCTTAGGTGGAGTCTACAATGAGCAGTTCTTC,CASSLGGVYNEQFF
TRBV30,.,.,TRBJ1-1,TGTGCCTGGAGGAGCGAGTTGGGCACTGAAGCTTTCTTT,CAWRSELGTEAFF
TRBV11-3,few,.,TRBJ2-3,TGTGCCAGCAGCTTAGACGGGAGCACAGATACGCAGTATTTT,CASSLDGSTDTQYF
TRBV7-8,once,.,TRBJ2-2,TGTGCCAGCAGCTTTCCTGCCGGGGAGCTGTTTTTT,CASSFPAGELFF
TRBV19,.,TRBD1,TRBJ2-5,TGTGCCAGTACCACAGGGACAGGGGAACAAGAGACCCAGTACTTC,CASTTGTGEQETQYF
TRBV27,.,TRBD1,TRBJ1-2,TGTGCCAGCAGCACGGGACAGGGGGCCTATGGCTACACCTTC,CASSTGQGAYGYTF
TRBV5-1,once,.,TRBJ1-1,TGCGCCAGCAGCTTGGAGGCGGGCCCTGAAGCTTTCTTT,CASSLEAGPEAFF
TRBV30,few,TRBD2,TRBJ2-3,TGTGCCTGGAGTCCCGGGACTAGCGGCTTCACAGATACGCAGTATTTT,CAWSPGTSGFTDTQYF
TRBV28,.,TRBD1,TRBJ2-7,TGTGCCAGCAGTTCGGGACAGGGCTCCTACGAGCAGTACTTC,CASSSGQGSYEQYF